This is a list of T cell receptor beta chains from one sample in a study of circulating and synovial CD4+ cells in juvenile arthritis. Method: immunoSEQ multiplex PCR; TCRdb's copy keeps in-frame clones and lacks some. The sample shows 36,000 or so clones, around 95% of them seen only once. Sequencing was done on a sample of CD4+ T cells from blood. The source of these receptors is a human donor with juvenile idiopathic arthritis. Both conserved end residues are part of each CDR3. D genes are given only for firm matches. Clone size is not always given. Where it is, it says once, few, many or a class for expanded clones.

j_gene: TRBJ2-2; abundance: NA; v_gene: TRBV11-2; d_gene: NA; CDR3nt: TGTGCCAGCAGCTTCAGGGCTAGTCCCGGGGAGCTGTTTTTT; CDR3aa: CASSFRASPGELFF
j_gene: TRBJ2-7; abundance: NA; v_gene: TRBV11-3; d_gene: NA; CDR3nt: TGTGCCAGCAGCTTAGCCACCGGCTACGAGCAGTACTTC; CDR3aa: CASSLATGYEQYF
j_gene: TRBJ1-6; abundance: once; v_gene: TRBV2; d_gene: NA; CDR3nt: TGTGCCAGCAGTGTTAAACAGGGAAGGAATTCCCCCCTCCACTTT; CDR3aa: CASSVKQGRNSPLHF
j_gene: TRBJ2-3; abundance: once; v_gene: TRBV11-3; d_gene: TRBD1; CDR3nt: TGTGCCAGCAGCTTAGGCTGGGGACAGGGCGGCACAGATACGCAGTATTTT; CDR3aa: CASSLGWGQGGTDTQYF
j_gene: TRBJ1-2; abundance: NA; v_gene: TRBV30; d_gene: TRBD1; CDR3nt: TGTGCCAAAAAGGGGACAGACTATGGCTACACCTTC; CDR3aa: CAKKGTDYGYTF
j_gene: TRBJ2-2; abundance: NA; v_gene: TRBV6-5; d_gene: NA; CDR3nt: TGTGCCAGTTGGACTTTCAACACCGGGGAGCTGTTTTTT; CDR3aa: CASWTFNTGELFF
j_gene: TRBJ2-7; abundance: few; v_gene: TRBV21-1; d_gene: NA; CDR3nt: TGTGCCAGCAGCCACGGGGGGCTAGCATACGAGCAGTACTTC; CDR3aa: CASSHGGLAYEQYF
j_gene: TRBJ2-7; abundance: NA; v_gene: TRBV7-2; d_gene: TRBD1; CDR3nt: TGTGCCAGCAGCTCTCGACAGGGGGCGGGGGAGCAGTACTTC; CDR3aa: CASSSRQGAGEQYF
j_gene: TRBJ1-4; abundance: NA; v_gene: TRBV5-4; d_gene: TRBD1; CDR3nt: TGTGCCAGCAGCTTGGAGGGACAGCTCAATGAAAAACTGTTTTTT; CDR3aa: CASSLEGQLNEKLFF
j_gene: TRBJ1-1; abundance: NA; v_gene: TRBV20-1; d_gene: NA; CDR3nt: TGCAGTGCTAGACCCACAGGGGAAGCTTTCTTT; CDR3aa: CSARPTGEAFF
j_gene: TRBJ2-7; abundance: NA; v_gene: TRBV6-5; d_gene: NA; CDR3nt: TGTGCCAGCAGTTCGGGGGATGTTTACGAGCAGTACTTC; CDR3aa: CASSSGDVYEQYF
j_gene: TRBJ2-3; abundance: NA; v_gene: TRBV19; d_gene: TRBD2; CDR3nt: TGTGCCAGTAGCACTAGCGGGGGGGTGTCAAGCGATTTT; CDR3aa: CASSTSGGVSSDF
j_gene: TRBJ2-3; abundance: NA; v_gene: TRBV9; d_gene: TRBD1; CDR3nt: TGTGCCAGCAGCCCCCGGTTCAGGGACAGGGTTACAGATACGCAGTATTTT; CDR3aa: CASSPRFRDRVTDTQYF
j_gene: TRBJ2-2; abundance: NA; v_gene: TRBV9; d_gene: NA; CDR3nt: TGTGCCAGCGATGGCCATACCGGGGAGCTGTTTTTT; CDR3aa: CASDGHTGELFF
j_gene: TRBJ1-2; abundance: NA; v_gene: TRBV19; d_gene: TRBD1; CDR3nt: TGTGCCAGTAGTATCACAGGGGGCGCCGGCTATGGCTACACCTTC; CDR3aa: CASSITGGAGYGYTF
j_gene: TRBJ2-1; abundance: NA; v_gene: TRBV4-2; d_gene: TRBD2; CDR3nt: TGTGCCAGCAGCCAGTTCTTAGCCAGCGGGGGCGGGAATGAGCAGTTCTTC; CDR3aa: CASSQFLASGGGNEQFF
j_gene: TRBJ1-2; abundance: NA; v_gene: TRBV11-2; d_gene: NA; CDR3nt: TGTGCCAGCAGCCCGGGACTTAGCTATGGCTACACCTTC; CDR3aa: CASSPGLSYGYTF
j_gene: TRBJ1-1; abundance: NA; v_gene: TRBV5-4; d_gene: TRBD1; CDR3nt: TGTGCCAGCACCTACGGTGGGACAGGGACACAGGGCCCTGAAGCTTTCTTT; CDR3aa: CASTYGGTGTQGPEAFF
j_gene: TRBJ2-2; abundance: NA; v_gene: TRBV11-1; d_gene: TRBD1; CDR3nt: TGTGCCAGCAGCTTAGCCCGGACAGGGCCGAACACCGGGGAGCTGTTTTTT; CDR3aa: CASSLARTGPNTGELFF
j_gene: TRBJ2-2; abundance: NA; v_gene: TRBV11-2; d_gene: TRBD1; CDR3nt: TGTGCCAGCAGCTCACTTCGGCGGGACAGGGCGGGCACCGGGGAGCTGTTTTTT; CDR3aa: CASSSLRRDRAGTGELFF
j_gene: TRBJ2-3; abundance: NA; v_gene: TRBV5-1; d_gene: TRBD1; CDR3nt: TGCGCCAGCAGCCCTCTGACAGGGGGAGGTAGCACAGATACGCAGTATTTT; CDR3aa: CASSPLTGGGSTDTQYF
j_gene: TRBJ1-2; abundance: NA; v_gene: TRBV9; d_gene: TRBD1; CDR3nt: TGTGCCAGCAGCGTAGACCCAGGACAGGTCTATGGCTACACCTTC; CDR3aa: CASSVDPGQVYGYTF
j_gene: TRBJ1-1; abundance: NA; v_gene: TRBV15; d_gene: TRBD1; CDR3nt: TGTGCCACCAGCAGAGAAGGGGGCATAGCTTTCTTT; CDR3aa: CATSREGGIAFF
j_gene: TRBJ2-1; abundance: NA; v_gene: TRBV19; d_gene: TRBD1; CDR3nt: TGTGCCAGTAGTATAGAGAGGACAGGGCGGGCCGCTAATGAGCAGTTCTTC; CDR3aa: CASSIERTGRAANEQFF
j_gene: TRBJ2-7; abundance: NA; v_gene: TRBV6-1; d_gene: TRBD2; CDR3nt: TGTGCCAGCAGTGCTAGCGGGGTTTTCTACGAGCAGTACTTC; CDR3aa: CASSASGVFYEQYF
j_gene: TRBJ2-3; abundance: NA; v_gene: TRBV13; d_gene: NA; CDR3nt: TGTGCCAGCAGCTTCCTCAGGGGCCGCCTTACAGATACGCAGTATTTT; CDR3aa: CASSFLRGRLTDTQYF